These 3 T cell receptor beta chains came from one sample sequenced in a study of breast tumors, draining lymph nodes, adjacent tissues. Each CDR3 protein is one row after TCRdb ran MiXCR on the multiplex PCR reads. The sample carries about 89,000 distinct CDR3 sequences, more than 25% recorded once. Breast cancer patients provided tissue from their axillary draining lymph nodes. Input material: axillary lymph node tissue. Every receptor here comes from a female donor with breast cancer. Some clones in this sample may be carry-over from other donors' samples.

With respect to this clonotype: In this CDR3 the conserved last residue, phenylalanine or tryptophan, is missing, so a read error is likely. The chain is built from TRBV20-1 and TRBJ1-5; 7 nucleotides match TRBD1. The V and J ends lost 1 base and 7 bases, in that order; junction bases with no gene match: 7. This CDR3 comprises 14 residues. CDR1 and CDR2 from the germline V gene are DFQATT and SNEGSKA (reference sequence). The CDR3 loop reads CSARVQGRNQPQHL. The CDR3 DNA is TGCAGTGCTAGAGTACAGGGGAGGAACCAGCCCCAGCATCTT.

This clonotype was recorded many times. The chain joins TRBV7-9 to TRBJ2-2, with TRBD1 matching 8 bases. Germline trimming cut 8 bases from V and 5 bases from J; bases unmatched to any gene: 7. Germline assignment: CDR1 SEHNR and CDR2 FQNEAQ (reference sequence). The CDR3 extends over 14 amino acids. CDR3 coding DNA: TGTGCCAGCCATGACAGGGGAGAAACCGGGGAGCTGTTTTTT. Protein: CASHDRGETGELFF.

Only a few counts were recorded for this clonotype. A read error may be the cause here, since a much bigger clone is one base away. This rearrangement joins TRBV6-5 to TRBJ2-6; no definite D call. The germline CDR1 and CDR2 sequences are MNHEY and SVGAGI. Trimming stripped 7 bases from V and 0 bases from J, with 4 bases between. The CDR3 is 13 amino acids. Written as DNA, the CDR3 is TGTGCCAGCATGCACTCTGGGGCCAACGTCCTGACTTTC. This translates into CASMHSGANVLTF.